This passage covers 12 T cell receptor beta chains from one sample sequenced in a study of blood T cell repertoires in COVID-19. Profiled with immunoSEQ multiplex PCR; TCRdb holds only in-frame clones, not every one. The sample lists about 130,000 clones, 75% to 85% seen once, with 5% in the top ten. Sequencing used peripheral blood. These receptors all stem from a woman in her 70s with COVID-19, enrolled during active disease.

There are a few counts of this clone. The chain couples TRBV30 to TRBJ1-2; D uncertain. This CDR3 has 11 amino acids. In germline, CDR1 is GTSNPN, CDR2 SVGIG (reference sequence). Trimming left V 7 bases short and J 4 bases short, with 10 bases between. CDR3 nucleotides: TGTGCCTTACCTATCGGCTATGGCTACACCTTC. Translating gives CALPIGYGYTF. Complete variable domain (other parts from reference TRBV30 and TRBJ1-2): SQTIHQWPATLVQPVGSPLSLECTVEGTSNPNLYWYRQAAGRGLQLLFYSVGIGQISSEVPQNLSASRPQDRQFILSSKKLLLSDSGFYLCALPIGYGYTFGSGTRLTVV.

V is TRBV5-1 and J is TRBJ1-2; 8 nucleotides agree with TRBD1. This CDR3 contains 15 residues. With 1 base clipped from V and 7 bases from J, the junction kept 9 bases outside the gene matches. The germline V gene has CDR1 SGHRS and CDR2 YFSETQ. Here the CDR3 DNA reads TGCGCCAGCAGCTTGCTGGACAGGGAAACGGGTGGCTACACCTTC. It is translated as CASSLLDRETGGYTF.

The chain couples TRBV7-2 to TRBJ2-2; 16 bases agree with TRBD2. The length of the CDR3 is 18 residues. Germline V gene lookup returns CDR1 SGHTA and CDR2 FQGNSA. V was pared by 3 bases and J by 3 bases, with 4 bases of the junction left unmatched. The CDR3: CASSLGLAGGPDTGELFF. CDR3 bases: TGTGCCAGCAGCTTGGGACTAGCGGGGGGGCCGGACACCGGGGAGCTGTTTTTT. Variable domain in full (rest from reference TRBV7-2 and TRBJ2-2): GAGVSQSPSNKVTEKGKDVELRCDPISGHTALYWYRQSLGQGLEFLIYFQGNSAPDKSGLPSDRFSAERTGGSVSTLTIQRTQQEDSAVYLCASSLGLAGGPDTGELFFGEGSRLTVL.

Only one count was recorded for this clone. The chain uses TRBV19 and TRBJ2-3; 10 nucleotides line up with TRBD2. Germline lookup yields CDR1 LNHDA and CDR2 SQIVND (reference sequence). This CDR3 spans 16 amino acids. Trimming cost V 7 bases and J 7 bases; bases outside gene matches: 14. The CDR3 region has the DNA TGTGCCAGTACCGCTGGGGCTAGCGGGAGCGGGTATACGCAGTATTTT. This sequence encodes CASTAGASGSGYTQYF.

This chain joins TRBV5-8 and TRBJ2-3, with 7 bases identical to TRBD2. V dropped 3 bases and J dropped 5; count of bases not matched to a gene: 9. This CDR3 comprises 15 residues. Germline loops: CDR1 SGHTS, CDR2 YDEGEE. The DNA of the CDR3 is TGTGCCAGCAGCTCCCTTGAGTTAGCGGGAGATACGCAGTATTTT. It encodes CASSSLELAGDTQYF.

In this sample, this clone turned up a few times. The CDR3 reads CSVFSRGGRNEQFF. The CDR3 DNA is TGCAGCGTATTCTCCCGGGGGGGCCGCAATGAGCAGTTCTTC. This chain links TRBV29-1 with TRBJ2-1, with TRBD2 identical over 8 bases. CDR3 length equals 14 residues. The V gene's germline CDR1 is SQVTM and CDR2 ANQGSEA. With V trimmed by 6 bases and J by 6 bases, 10 bases remained unmatched.

The chain is built from TRBV4-2 and TRBJ1-6; D perhaps matches TRBD1 (5 bases). Germline V gene sequence: CDR1 LGHNA, CDR2 YNFKEQ. Deletions cut 0 bases from V and 0 bases from J, with 24 bases between. The CDR3 extends over 22 amino acids. In DNA form, the CDR3 reads TGTGCCAGCAGCCAAGACCCATACCCCCCAGACAGTTCGATCTCCTATAATTCACCCCTCCACTTT. Translating gives CASSQDPYPPDSSISYNSPLHF.

This clone turned up a few times. The V call is TRBV4-2, the J call TRBJ2-3, with TRBD2 as a possible D gene (7 bases). The CDR3 consists of 17 residues. Germline loops: CDR1 LGHNA, CDR2 YNFKEQ. V was pared by 0 bases and J by 6 bases, with 19 bases between. CDR3 nucleotide sequence: TGTGCCAGCAGCCAAGACGGTAGCGGCGGGGGCGGTGATACGCAGTATTTT. Encoded protein: CASSQDGSGGGGDTQYF.

The chain uses TRBV4-2 and TRBJ1-1, with no clear D. V was cut by 0 bases and J by 3 bases, with 14 bases left in between. CDR3 length: 16 amino acids. From germline, CDR1 is LGHNA and CDR2 YNFKEQ. For the CDR3, the DNA is TGTGCCAGCAGCCAAGATGGGAGAGGTGGCTACACTGAAGCTTTCTTT. This sequence encodes CASSQDGRGGYTEAFF.

The chain uses TRBV30 and TRBJ1-4, with D hard to call. CDR1 and CDR2 from the germline V gene are GTSNPN and SVGIG (reference sequence). The CDR3 has 11 amino acids. Between the trimmed V and J ends, which lost 5 bases and 7 bases, there was a span of 8 bases. In nucleotides, the CDR3 is TGTGCCTGGGGGGTTAGTGAAAAACTGTTTTTT. Residues: CAWGVSEKLFF.

The genes are TRBV5-6 and TRBJ1-2, with TRBD1 matching over 7 bases. Trimming at V came to 7 bases and at J to 3 bases, leaving 9 bases not matched to a gene. The length of the CDR3 is 14 residues. CDR1 and CDR2 from the germline V gene are SGHDT and YYEEEE. The CDR3 reads CASGRQGFDYGYTF. As DNA, the CDR3 is TGTGCCAGCGGACGACAGGGATTCGACTATGGCTACACCTTC.

The rearrangement uses TRBV6-5 and TRBJ1-3; TRBD1 agrees at 8 bases. V gave up 7 bases and J gave up 0 bases; unmatched junction bases: 2. The CDR3 is 14 residues long. Germline values: CDR1 MNHEY, CDR2 SVGAGI. The CDR3 region is CASTTGGSGNTIYF. The CDR3 region has the DNA TGTGCCAGCACCACAGGGGGCTCTGGAAACACCATATATTTT.